Reported below is one TCR beta chain. These data originate in a study of control samples from healthy donors and cancer patients. This CDR3 spans 14 amino acids. J gave up 5 bases and V 1 base, and 3 bases lay outside the gene matches. Germline CDR1 is MGHRA and CDR2 is YSYEKL. Profiling relied on immunoSEQ multiplex PCR, and the TCRdb table lists in-frame clones only, not all of them. The sample shows approximately 170,000 clones, 91% of them seen only once. The source is a woman younger than 45 in good health. Material for sequencing was blood. The rearrangement uses TRBV4-1 and TRBJ2-5; TRBD2 matches 8 bases. DNA for the CDR3: TGCGCCAGCAGCCAAGGGAGGACTAGCGAGACCCAGTACTTC. Residues: CASSQGRTSETQYF.